Listed below are T cell receptor beta chains from one sample, sequenced in a study of T cell responses to AZD1222 COVID-19 vaccine. Profiled with immunoSEQ multiplex PCR; TCRdb holds only in-frame clones, not every one. The sample includes 55,000 to 65,000 clones, around 86% of them seen just once. The sample here was peripheral blood, taken on day 0 of AZD1222 vaccination. These TCRs come from an adult in good health. CDR3s leave out the opening cysteine and the closing phenylalanine or tryptophan.

J,V,CDR3
TRBJ1-6,TRBV19,ASAGEGNSPLH
TRBJ1-2,TRBV7-9,ASSPGLSNYGYT
TRBJ2-7,TRBV18,ASCKAPGLDEQY
TRBJ1-5,TRBV6-5,ASRGRHINQPQH
TRBJ2-7,TRBV7-9,ASSGTPAEQY
TRBJ1-1,TRBV7-8,ASSLVAGGVLNTEAF
TRBJ1-1,TRBV10-3,AISESTGLNTEAF
TRBJ1-1,TRBV19,ASSIASGTVNTEAF
TRBJ2-5,TRBV25-1,ASSLGGTPLGETQY
TRBJ2-7,TRBV29-1,SALGGVYEQY
TRBJ1-3,TRBV9,ASSGRQGASGNTIY
TRBJ2-3,TRBV3-1/TRBV3-2,ASSSWTSARTDTQY
TRBJ1-2,TRBV6-2/TRBV6-3,ASSIRGRQVYGYT
TRBJ1-2,TRBV29-1,SVNGDRRANYGYT
TRBJ1-4,TRBV6-5,ASRSWTVNEKLF
TRBJ1-4,TRBV14,ASRRGAGAEHEKLF
TRBJ1-4,TRBV11-3,ASSTSGQGKLF
TRBJ1-1,TRBV7-8,ASSRTRGENTEAF
TRBJ2-7,TRBV27,ASSLEQGGYEQY
TRBJ1-5,TRBV27,ASSLSFSQPQH
TRBJ1-5,TRBV4-1,ASSQDLLQPQH
TRBJ1-3,TRBV19,ASTPLTGTELRNTIY
TRBJ2-2,TRBV29-1,SVERPGQGNTGELF
TRBJ1-1,TRBV6-2/TRBV6-3,ASSWTNTEAF
TRBJ1-2,TRBV21-1,ASSWGGYGYT
TRBJ2-5,TRBV6-1,ASSESASGETQY
TRBJ1-1,TRBV19,ASSMHTQASEAF
TRBJ2-1,TRBV19,ASSIPSGGARNEQF
TRBJ1-6,TRBV3-1/TRBV3-2,ASSHYRDKGNSPLH
TRBJ1-5,TRBV6-6,ATTTGNSNQPQH
TRBJ2-7,TRBV3-1/TRBV3-2,ASSRTSGGHEQY
TRBJ2-7,TRBV5-4,ASSLSNRFQDEQY
TRBJ2-1,TRBV9,ASGGQTHYNEQF
TRBJ2-3,TRBV12-3/TRBV12-4,ASSGGGTDTQY
TRBJ2-2,TRBV5-6,ASSSTQSTGELF
TRBJ1-2,TRBV12-3/TRBV12-4,ASRLQGRYGYT
TRBJ2-1,TRBV9,ASSTPPLDPQEGNEQF
TRBJ1-1,TRBV25-1,ASSGWTGQAF
TRBJ1-6,TRBV6-5,ASTVDRVMNSPLH
TRBJ2-2,TRBV19,ASSKGGVGELF
TRBJ1-5,TRBV11-2,ASSYTESGPQH
TRBJ1-6,TRBV10-3,AISGSNSSYNSPLH
TRBJ2-1,TRBV19,ASSQRGLGEQF
TRBJ1-5,TRBV3-1/TRBV3-2,ASSGQGMSNQPQH
TRBJ1-3,TRBV27,ASSKTRWSGNTIY
TRBJ1-1,TRBV25-1,ASSQGLAGAF
TRBJ2-7,TRBV6-5,ASTQGGAGEQY
TRBJ1-3,TRBV19,ASSAPFRDSGMGVVLNTIY
TRBJ1-1,TRBV5-4,ASSLRQGYYTEAF
TRBJ2-2,TRBV5-4,ASSEQVNTGELF
TRBJ1-1,TRBV2,ASTQGATEAF
TRBJ2-3,TRBV9,ASSVGTQYTDTQY
TRBJ1-4,TRBV27,ASSARPSSTNEKLF
TRBJ1-1,TRBV28,ASSPRSPEAF
TRBJ2-7,TRBV19,ASSPQRQGPQY
TRBJ2-5,TRBV12-5,ASGPGQGYQETQY
TRBJ1-5,TRBV10-3,AISELVSQPQH
TRBJ2-3,TRBV12-3/TRBV12-4,ASSLDRVNTQY
TRBJ1-2,TRBV4-2,ASSQVFEVDYGYT
TRBJ2-1,TRBV6-5,ASGSTRNNEQF